The sequence of this T cell receptor beta chain was determined in a study of regulatory T cells in long-lasting Graves disease. Overall study results and limits: Preferential use of TRBV28, TRBJ1-2 and TRBJ2-5 was seen in persistent disease.

This clonotype was detected only a few times. What it recognizes is unknown. The time point is: persistent/refractory GD, antithyroid drugs over 5 years with positive TRAb. PBMCs provided the RNA from which the TCR library was made. This CDR3 is built from 15 residues. CDR1 SGHRS and CDR2 YFSETQ come from the germline V gene. Unmatched junction bases numbered 10, after V lost 0 bases and J lost 9 bases. In building TCR beta libraries, iRepertoire HTBI primers were used together with Arm-PCR of CDR3 regions. From the multiplex PCR reads, TCRdb called clonotypes with MiXCR, one entry per CDR3 protein. This sample yields a few hundred thousand distinct CDR3 sequences, of which 23% are seen a single time; roughly 28% belongs to the top ten.

The clonotype comes from a female donor with Graves disease. This chain uses TRBV5-1 with TRBJ2-7; 9 bases line up with TRBD2. The sequencing used peripheral blood mononuclear cells (PBMCs), collected when the disease was refractory, from a patient treated with antithyroid drugs. DNA of the CDR3: TGCGCCAGCAGCTTGGGACTAGCGGAGGCGGGGGGGCAGTACTTC. Translating it yields CASSLGLAEAGGQYF.